A single sample is the source of the 2 T cell receptor beta chains below, sequenced in a study of Ad26.COV2.S vaccination and SARS-CoV-2 variants. This table comes from immunoSEQ multiplex PCR, and its TCRdb copy is limited to in-frame clones, with some not included. The data contain about 500,000 clones, 89% of them singletons. Documented treatment: over 15 received Ad26.COV2.S at low or high dose, single or two shots; about five received placebo; per-sample allocation not given. Samples analyzed were those drawn on day 63 after the first vaccine or placebo injection. The source material was peripheral blood, sampled in a trial of Ad26.COV2.S vaccine versus placebo. These receptors came from a person between 18 and 59 years old who received the Ad26.COV2.S COVID-19 vaccine or a placebo.

This rearrangement joins TRBV10-2 to TRBJ1-5, with D possibly TRBD1 on 5 matching bases. This CDR3 is 13 amino acids long. V lost 8 bases, J lost 7 bases, and 15 bases lay in between. Germline V CDR1 and CDR2: WSHSY, SAAADI. CDR3 bases: TGCGCCAGCCGATTTGGGGGAGACCAGCCCCAGCATTTT. Amino acid sequence: CASRFGGDQPQHF.

The CDR3 DNA sequence: TGTGCCAGCAGCGGTTTGAATGGAAACAATGAGCAGTTCTTC. Amino acids: CASSGLNGNNEQFF. The chain recombines TRBV11-1 with TRBJ2-1; D is unresolved. Germline lookup yields CDR1 SGHAT and CDR2 FQDESV (reference sequence). The length of the CDR3 is 14 residues. V was clipped by 5 bases and J by 5 bases, with 13 bases between them.